This passage covers 16 T cell receptor beta chains from one sample sequenced in a study of blood T cell repertoires in COVID-19. The method was immunoSEQ multiplex PCR; TCRdb's version includes in-frame clones alone and lacks a portion of them. This table has more than 50,000 clones, roughly 89% appearing once. The sequenced material came from peripheral blood. The receptors originated from a man in his 60s with active COVID-19.

The chain has TRBV6-2 or TRBV6-3 and TRBJ2-5; D ambiguous. The V and J ends lost 4 bases and 5 bases respectively, with 14 bases between them. Germline CDR1 reads MNHEY; CDR2 reads SVGEGT. The CDR3 is made up of 14 amino acids. The CDR3 region is CASSWLTARETQYF. CDR3 DNA: TGTGCCAGCAGTTGGCTGACTGCGCGGGAGACCCAGTACTTC.

This chain connects TRBV7-9 to TRBJ2-5, with a tentative D call TRBD1 (6 bases). This CDR3 contains 15 residues. Trimming removed 4 bases from V and 6 bases from J, with 18 bases in between. Germline V gene data show CDR1 as SEHNR and CDR2 as FQNEAQ (reference sequence). CDR3 sequence (DNA): TGTGCCAGCAGCTCGAACCGGGACAACTTTAAGACCCAGTACTTC. It is translated as CASSSNRDNFKTQYF.

The chain uses TRBV19 and TRBJ1-5, with 8 bases that match TRBD1. J lost 3 bases, V lost 5 bases, and 3 bases had no gene match. The CDR3 runs 14 residues. Germline CDR1 and CDR2: LNHDA and SQIVND (reference sequence). Here the CDR3 DNA reads TGTGCCAGTAGTTTGACAGGGGCCAATCAGCCCCAGCATTTT. It yields the protein CASSLTGANQPQHF.

V gene TRBV29-1 combines with J gene TRBJ2-3; TRBD2 matches at 14 bases. The CDR3 contains 13 residues. Germline loops: CDR1 SQVTM, CDR2 ANQGSEA. Trimming at V came to 7 bases and at J to 7 bases, leaving 4 bases not matched to a gene. This CDR3 reads CSARTSGRNTQYF. The CDR3 DNA sequence: TGCAGCGCCCGGACTAGCGGGAGGAATACGCAGTATTTT.

This chain links TRBV7-9 with TRBJ2-7; 7 nucleotides align to TRBD1. Germline V CDR1 and CDR2: SEHNR, FQNEAQ (reference sequence). CDR3 length: 14 amino acids. V gave up 5 bases and J gave up 3 bases; unmatched junction bases: 7. The CDR3 here is CASSLDRARYEQYF. The CDR3 bases are TGTGCCAGCAGCCTCGACAGGGCGCGCTACGAGCAGTACTTC.

This clone turned up a few times. The V and J genes are TRBV5-4 and TRBJ2-7; a possible D gene is TRBD1 (6 bases). In germline, CDR1 is SGHNT, CDR2 YYREEE (reference sequence). This CDR3 has 16 residues. V lost 4 bases and J lost 0, with 17 bases in between. This CDR3 reads CASSPPGQLSSYEQYF. The CDR3 region has the DNA TGTGCCAGCAGCCCACCTGGACAGCTGAGCTCCTACGAGCAGTACTTC.

This chain connects TRBV10-3 to TRBJ2-7; tentatively, D is TRBD2 (7 bases). V was clipped by 6 bases and J by 3 bases, with 9 bases between them. This CDR3 region has 12 residues. Germline V gene lookup returns CDR1 ENHRY and CDR2 SYGVKD. The CDR3 region has the DNA TGTGCCATCAGGGGAGGGGGCTACGAGCAGTACTTC. Encoded protein: CAIRGGGYEQYF.

The chain is built from TRBV6-6 and TRBJ1-1; 7 nucleotides match TRBD1. The CDR3 is 15 residues long. Germline CDR1 MNHNY, CDR2 SVGAGI (reference sequence). The junction had 12 bases not matched to a gene; V was cut back by 6 bases and J by 5 bases. CDR3: CASRSTGRGWTEAFF. The CDR3 DNA reads TGTGCCAGCAGGTCGACAGGGCGAGGTTGGACTGAAGCTTTCTTT.

The genes are TRBV7-8 and TRBJ2-7; 7 nucleotides agree with TRBD1. CDR1 is SGHVS and CDR2 is FQNEAQ in the germline V gene. V shed 5 bases and J 2 bases; nucleotides not matched to a gene: 15. The CDR3 extends over 17 amino acids. CDR3 sequence reads: CASSVNRGPMSAYEQYF. CDR3 nucleotides: TGTGCCAGCAGCGTAAACAGGGGTCCCATGTCAGCCTACGAGCAGTACTTC.

The chain employs TRBV11-2 and TRBJ1-1, with D tentatively TRBD1 (5 bases). Trimming removed 2 bases from V and 2 bases from J, with 12 bases in between. CDR1 and CDR2 from the germline V gene are SGHAT and FQNNGV. This CDR3 contains 15 residues. DNA of the CDR3: TGTGCCAGCAGCTTAACGCCAGGGATAAACACTGAAGCTTTCTTT. Amino acids: CASSLTPGINTEAFF.

This clone was detected only once. The CDR3 protein is CASSQLGTGGQEQFF. CDR3 in DNA: TGCGCCAGCAGCCAACTCGGGACAGGGGGTCAAGAGCAGTTCTTC. V usage is TRBV4-3 and J usage is TRBJ2-1, with 11 positions matching TRBD1. This CDR3 comprises 15 residues. Germline V gene sequence: CDR1 LGHNA, CDR2 YSLEER. After removal of 2 bases from V and 10 bases from J, the junction contained 7 bases not matched to a gene.

The genes are TRBV19 and TRBJ2-7; unclear D gene. The germline V gene has CDR1 LNHDA and CDR2 SQIVND (reference sequence). This CDR3 region has 14 residues. V gave up 4 bases and J gave up 0 bases, with 10 bases separating them. CDR3 region: CASSKEFSSYEQYF. The CDR3 bases are TGTGCCAGTAGTAAGGAGTTCAGCTCCTACGAGCAGTACTTC. Full variable domain (missing parts from reference TRBV19 and TRBJ2-7): DGGITQSPKYLFRKEGQNVTLSCEQNLNHDAMYWYRQDPGQGLRLIYYSQIVNDFQKGDIAEGYSVSREKKESFPLTVTSAQKNPTAFYLCASSKEFSSYEQYFGPGTRLTVT.

The CDR3, as DNA: TGCAGTGCTAGTTGGGGGCTGGGGCCCCAGCATTTT. Residues: CSASWGLGPQHF. The chain couples TRBV20-1 to TRBJ1-5; possible D gene TRBD1, 6 bases. This CDR3 is built from 12 residues. Trimming took 3 bases from V and 9 from J, leaving 12 bases between them. Germline CDR1 DFQATT, CDR2 SNEGSKA (reference sequence).

Comments on this clone: One end of the junction is discordant with germline, which a read error may explain. The CDR3 reads CASTEGLAGSNEQFF. CDR3 coding DNA: TGTGCCAGCACTGAAGGTCTAGCGGGCTCCAATGAGCAGTTCTTC. V is TRBV2 and J is TRBJ2-1, with 8 bases lining up with TRBD2. The CDR3 has 15 residues. The germline V gene has CDR1 SNHLY and CDR2 FYNNEI.

The genes are TRBV9 and TRBJ2-2; tentative D call: TRBD1 (6 bases). Germline V gives CDR1 SGDLS, CDR2 YYNGEE. With 4 bases removed from V and 1 base from J, the gap between germline ends came to 8 bases. The length of the CDR3 is 14 residues. DNA of the CDR3: TGTGCCAGCAGCCCCAGGGGGAACACCGGGGAGCTGTTTTTT. Translating gives CASSPRGNTGELFF.

This clone was counted between two and nine times. The V gene is TRBV19, the J gene TRBJ1-1, with D tentatively TRBD1 (6 bases). CDR1 and CDR2 from the germline V gene are LNHDA and SQIVND (reference sequence). The length of the CDR3 is 16 residues. The V and J ends lost 4 bases and 0 bases respectively, with 15 bases between them. CDR3 amino acids: CASSKLAGAVNTEAFF. DNA of the CDR3: TGTGCCAGTAGTAAATTGGCGGGGGCCGTGAACACTGAAGCTTTCTTT.